A selection of T cell receptor beta chains follows, all from one sample in a study of cytomegalovirus exposure and HLA in healthy donors. Data came from immunoSEQ multiplex PCR; TCRdb stores just in-frame clones and leaves some out. The repertoire has 150,000 to 200,000 clones, around two thirds of them found once; the top ten carry more than 9%. Sequences were obtained from PBMCs. These receptors came from a man aged 30 to 39 in good health and CMV-seropositive. The CDR3 runs from the conserved cysteine through the conserved F or W. A D gene is named only where the DNA matches it firmly. For some rows the clone size is stated as once, few or many, or as a class when expanded; others skip it.

clone_size: .; cdr3_length: 15; j_call: TRBJ2-5; d_call: .; v_call: TRBV5-1; cdr3_aa: CASSLSGRGQETQYF; cdr3_nt: TGCGCCAGCAGCTTATCGGGTCGGGGCCAAGAGACCCAGTACTTC
clone_size: .; cdr3_length: 16; j_call: TRBJ1-4; d_call: TRBD1; v_call: TRBV5-4; cdr3_aa: CASSLPGTGGNEKLFF; cdr3_nt: TGTGCCAGCAGCTTGCCAGGGACAGGGGGGAATGAAAAACTGTTTTTT
clone_size: .; cdr3_length: 15; j_call: TRBJ2-7; d_call: TRBD2; v_call: TRBV7-9; cdr3_aa: CASSLLAGVSYEQYF; cdr3_nt: TGTGCCAGCAGCTTACTAGCGGGAGTTTCCTACGAGCAGTACTTC
clone_size: .; cdr3_length: 11; j_call: TRBJ2-7; d_call: .; v_call: TRBV29-1; cdr3_aa: CSVGQSYEQYF; cdr3_nt: TGCAGCGTAGGACAGTCCTACGAGCAGTACTTC
clone_size: few; cdr3_length: 17; j_call: TRBJ2-6; d_call: .; v_call: TRBV18; cdr3_aa: CASSPGREASGANVLTF; cdr3_nt: TGTGCCAGCTCACCGGGCAGAGAAGCCTCTGGGGCCAACGTCCTGACTTTC
clone_size: .; cdr3_length: 15; j_call: TRBJ1-2; d_call: TRBD1; v_call: TRBV5-1; cdr3_aa: CASSLAEGANYGYTF; cdr3_nt: TGCGCCAGCAGCTTGGCCGAGGGGGCCAACTATGGCTACACCTTC
clone_size: few; cdr3_length: 14; j_call: TRBJ2-1; d_call: .; v_call: TRBV5-6; cdr3_aa: CASLAAYSYNEQFF; cdr3_nt: TGTGCCAGCTTAGCGGCCTACTCCTACAATGAGCAGTTCTTC
clone_size: .; cdr3_length: 14; j_call: TRBJ2-3; d_call: .; v_call: TRBV1; cdr3_aa: CTSSLRLVTDTQYF; cdr3_nt: TGCACCAGCAGCCTCCGACTTGTTACGGATACGCAGTATTTT
clone_size: few; cdr3_length: 13; j_call: TRBJ1-2; d_call: .; v_call: TRBV7-9; cdr3_aa: CAGGALSNYGYTF; cdr3_nt: TGTGCCGGGGGGGCCCTATCTAACTATGGCTACACCTTC
clone_size: .; cdr3_length: 17; j_call: TRBJ2-1; d_call: TRBD2; v_call: TRBV15; cdr3_aa: CATSRLAGDSRVNEQFF; cdr3_nt: TGTGCCACCAGCAGACTAGCGGGAGATTCCCGGGTTAATGAGCAGTTCTTC
clone_size: .; cdr3_length: 14; j_call: TRBJ2-7; d_call: .; v_call: TRBV6-6; cdr3_aa: CASTPGLKLYEQYF; cdr3_nt: TGTGCCAGCACCCCCGGACTCAAACTCTACGAGCAGTACTTC
clone_size: .; cdr3_length: 13; j_call: TRBJ2-7; d_call: .; v_call: TRBV5-1; cdr3_aa: CASSSSSRDEQYF; cdr3_nt: TGCGCCAGCAGCTCCTCTTCCCGCGACGAGCAGTACTTC
clone_size: few; cdr3_length: 11; j_call: TRBJ1-1; d_call: .; v_call: TRBV11-3; cdr3_aa: CASSFGTEAFF; cdr3_nt: TGTGCCAGCAGCTTCGGGACAGAAGCTTTCTTT
clone_size: .; cdr3_length: 13; j_call: TRBJ2-1; d_call: .; v_call: TRBV30; cdr3_aa: CAWSVAGYNEQFF; cdr3_nt: TGTGCCTGGAGTGTAGCCGGGTACAATGAGCAGTTCTTC
clone_size: .; cdr3_length: 14; j_call: TRBJ2-5; d_call: .; v_call: TRBV7-9; cdr3_aa: CASSPGASRETQYF; cdr3_nt: TGTGCCAGCAGCCCTGGGGCTTCGAGGGAGACCCAGTACTTC
clone_size: .; cdr3_length: 13; j_call: TRBJ2-7; d_call: .; v_call: TRBV27; cdr3_aa: CASSKWDNYEQYF; cdr3_nt: TGTGCCAGCAGTAAATGGGACAACTACGAGCAGTACTTC
clone_size: .; cdr3_length: 14; j_call: TRBJ1-1; d_call: TRBD1; v_call: TRBV6-6; cdr3_aa: CASSYGQGWPEAFF; cdr3_nt: TGTGCCAGCAGTTATGGACAGGGTTGGCCTGAAGCTTTCTTT
clone_size: .; cdr3_length: 13; j_call: TRBJ2-2; d_call: TRBD1; v_call: TRBV30; cdr3_aa: CAWRDRVFGELFF; cdr3_nt: TGTGCCTGGAGAGACAGGGTTTTCGGGGAGCTGTTTTTT
clone_size: .; cdr3_length: 15; j_call: TRBJ2-7; d_call: TRBD2; v_call: TRBV13; cdr3_aa: CASSLFGGRTGEQYF; cdr3_nt: TGTGCCAGCAGCTTATTTGGCGGGAGGACGGGTGAGCAGTACTTC
clone_size: .; cdr3_length: 16; j_call: TRBJ2-1; d_call: TRBD2; v_call: TRBV7-7; cdr3_aa: CASSSVAGGAYNEQFF; cdr3_nt: TGTGCCAGCAGTAGTGTGGCGGGAGGGGCCTACAATGAGCAGTTCTTC